Below are 32 T cell receptor beta chains sequenced from a single sample in a study of identical twins. Using its own MiXCR run on the 5' RACE reads, TCRdb lists one record per CDR3 protein. This table holds 300,000 to 400,000 distinct CDR3 sequences, 10% to 15% found once. This sample also appeared in a second study, on yellow fever vaccine responses in identical twins.

Sequencing was done on a sample of CD8+ T cells sorted from blood. The receptors here all came from a woman younger than 35 in good health.

CDR3: CASSFEEGTSGRTITYNEQFF. The CDR3 region has the DNA TGTGCCAGCAGTTTTGAAGAGGGGACTAGCGGGAGGACTATTACCTACAATGAGCAGTTCTTC. V and J are TRBV28 and TRBJ2-1; 15 bases agree with TRBD2. Germline V gives CDR1 MDHEN, CDR2 SYDVKM. The J segment lost 2 bases and the V segment lost 3 bases, leaving 14 bases of the junction unmatched. This CDR3 contains 21 residues.

This clonotype occurred a few times. The chain recombines TRBV28 with TRBJ2-7; 8 nucleotides match TRBD2. The V and J ends lost 6 bases and 1 base, in that order; junction bases with no gene match: 5. This CDR3 is built from 14 residues. Germline V gives CDR1 MDHEN, CDR2 SYDVKM. The CDR3 loop is CASSLAGRSYEQYV. The CDR3 DNA reads as TGTGCCAGCAGCCTAGCGGGCCGTTCCTACGAGCAGTACGTC.

This clonotype was counted only a few times. The chain links TRBV4-1 to TRBJ1-2; tentatively, D is TRBD1 (5 bases). CDR1 and CDR2 from the germline V gene are MGHRA and YSYEKL. The CDR3 runs to 15 residues. The V end was cut by 0 bases, the J end by 8 bases, with 16 bases between. The CDR3 DNA is TGCGCCAGCAGCCAAGATTGGGGGTTGGGAGGCGGCTACACCTTC. Its protein is CASSQDWGLGGGYTF.

This clonotype was seen only a few times. V gene TRBV11-2 combines with J gene TRBJ2-7; D gene ambiguous. The ends were cut back, 1 base at V and 9 bases at J, with 13 bases in the middle. The CDR3 covers 13 residues. CDR1 and CDR2 from the germline V gene are SGHAT and FQNNGV. The CDR3 coding sequence is TGTGCCAGCAGCTTAGGGCAGCCGGATGGGCAGTACGTC. It codes for CASSLGQPDGQYV.

The chain couples TRBV4-1 to TRBJ2-1; 7 bases match TRBD2. J gave up 5 bases and V 7 bases, and 5 bases lay outside the gene matches. The CDR3 spans 13 residues. CDR1 and CDR2 (germline): MGHRA, YSYEKL. The CDR3 region has the DNA TGCGCCAGCACAGGGACTACCCACAATGAGCAGTTCTTC. This encodes CASTGTTHNEQFF.

This clonotype occurred many times. The chain recombines TRBV4-1 with TRBJ2-2, with TRBD1 matching 10 bases. Germline-derived CDR1 and CDR2 are MGHRA and YSYEKL. V gave up 1 base and J gave up 3 bases; unmatched junction bases: 8. This CDR3 region has 18 residues. The CDR3 spells CASSQAPSTGGYTGELFF. The DNA of the CDR3 is TGCGCCAGCAGCCAAGCCCCGTCGACAGGGGGCTACACCGGGGAGCTGTTTTTT.

This clonotype was found many times. The V call is TRBV3-1, the J call TRBJ2-1; TRBD1 matches 8 bases. CDR1 LGHDT and CDR2 YNNKEL come from the germline V gene (reference sequence). This CDR3 comprises 14 residues. The J segment lost 6 bases and the V segment lost 2 bases, leaving 3 bases of the junction unmatched. Written as DNA, the CDR3 is TGTGCCAGCAGCCAAACGGACAGGGCCAATGAGCAGTTCTTC. Translating gives CASSQTDRANEQFF.

The chain employs TRBV12-3 or TRBV12-4 and TRBJ2-7; D is perhaps TRBD1 (5 bases). V was cut by 7 bases and J by 7 bases, with 20 bases left in between. This CDR3 comprises 14 residues. CDR3 nucleotides: TGTGCCAGCAATTCCGACAGCTTACAGAGTGAGCAGTACTTC. It is translated as CASNSDSLQSEQYF.

The chain is built from TRBV27 and TRBJ2-2, with D unresolved. V was trimmed by 1 base and J by 8 bases, leaving 17 bases between them. This CDR3 spans 16 amino acids. Looked up from germline, CDR1 is MNHEY and CDR2 is SMNVEV (reference sequence). The CDR3 region has the DNA TGTGCCAGCAGTTTATACGCGCCCGGTGTCGGTGGGGAGCTGTTTTTT. Translated, it gives CASSLYAPGVGGELFF.

V is TRBV6-5 and J is TRBJ2-3, with 7 bases aligning to TRBD2. The CDR3 has 14 residues. The V gene's germline CDR1 is MNHEY and CDR2 SVGAGI. J lost 6 bases, V lost 2 bases, and 5 bases had no gene match. The CDR3 reads CASSYSGREDTQYF. The CDR3 coding sequence is TGTGCCAGCAGTTACAGTGGGAGGGAGGATACGCAGTATTTT.

This clonotype has more than one count but fewer than ten. V gene TRBV3-1 combines with J gene TRBJ1-5; TRBD1 matches 7 bases. There are 17 residues in the CDR3. V lost 4 bases, J lost 1 base, and 10 bases stayed unmatched. Germline assignment: CDR1 LGHDT and CDR2 YNNKEL (reference sequence). The CDR3 region is CASSLPQTGQSNQPQHF. The CDR3 nucleotides read TGTGCCAGCAGCCTCCCCCAGACAGGGCAGAGCAATCAGCCCCAGCATTTT.

V usage is TRBV10-3 and J usage is TRBJ2-1, with 12 nucleotides matching TRBD1. Germline V gene data show CDR1 as ENHRY and CDR2 as SYGVKD. The CDR3 spans 17 residues. The junction had 5 bases not matched to a gene; V was cut back by 3 bases and J by 2 bases. CDR3 nucleotide sequence: TGTGCCATCAGTGACAGGGACAGGGGGCAAACCTACAATGAGCAGTTCTTC. It yields the protein CAISDRDRGQTYNEQFF.

The chain joins TRBV13 to TRBJ1-1; no firm D call. V lost 5 bases and J 3 bases, leaving 10 bases between the germline ends. Germline assignment: CDR1 PRHDT and CDR2 FYEKMQ (reference sequence). The CDR3 length is 13 residues. The DNA for the CDR3 is TGTGCCAGCAGCATTAGTGGGTACACTGAAGCTTTCTTT. This gives the protein CASSISGYTEAFF.

There are a few counts of this clonotype. An end of the junction does not agree with germline; a read error may underlie this. The rearrangement links TRBV12-3 or TRBV12-4 to TRBJ1-2; D is possibly TRBD1 (6 bases). The CDR3 sequence is 13 residues long. CDR3 DNA: TGTGCCAGCAGTACCTACCGGACAGAGGAGAACTCCTTC. Residues: CASSTYRTEENSF.

Ten or more counts support this clonotype. This sequence joins TRBV10-3 and TRBJ2-2; TRBD2 agrees at 13 bases. The CDR3 extends over 17 amino acids. Germline CDR1 reads ENHRY; CDR2 reads SYGVKD. The ends lost 3 bases at V and 7 bases at J; junction bases unmatched: 8. The CDR3, as DNA: TGTGCCATCAGTGAAACCGGACTAGCGGGAGCGATCGGGGAGCTGTTTTTT. Encoded protein: CAISETGLAGAIGELFF.

This chain connects TRBV9 to TRBJ2-1, with 10 bases matching TRBD2. The CDR3 has 16 amino acids. Trimming cost V 0 bases and J 4 bases; bases outside gene matches: 4. Germline V lookup: CDR1 SGDLS, CDR2 YYNGEE. The CDR3 DNA sequence: TGTGCCAGCAGCGTAGGCACTAGCGGGATTTACAATGAGCAGTTCTTC. It yields the protein CASSVGTSGIYNEQFF.

V usage is TRBV29-1 and J usage is TRBJ2-1; no firm D call. Germline assignment: CDR1 SQVTM and CDR2 ANQGSEA. The CDR3 has 11 residues. Between the trimmed V and J ends, which lost 3 bases and 3 bases, there was a span of 3 bases. The CDR3 protein is CSVDIYNEQFF. CDR3 DNA sequence: TGCAGCGTTGATATCTACAATGAGCAGTTCTTC.

CDR3 in DNA: TGTGCCAGTAGTGCGGACTTTTTAGAGACCCAGTACTTC. It yields the protein CASSADFLETQYF. The chain has TRBV19 and TRBJ2-5, with a weak D call TRBD2 (5 bases). This CDR3 has 13 amino acids. Germline lookup yields CDR1 LNHDA and CDR2 SQIVND (reference sequence). V was clipped by 5 bases and J by 4 bases, with 11 bases between them.

The CDR3 sequence is CASSLRDRKNSPLHF. The DNA for the CDR3 is TGTGCCAGCAGTTTAAGGGACAGGAAAAATTCACCCCTCCACTTT. The chain carries TRBV27 and TRBJ1-6, with 8 bases lining up with TRBD1. The CDR3 is made up of 15 amino acids. Unmatched junction bases numbered 4, after V lost 2 bases and J lost 7 bases. Germline V lookup: CDR1 MNHEY, CDR2 SMNVEV (reference sequence).

This clonotype was recorded at least ten times. The chain uses TRBV11-2 and TRBJ2-3; D is ambiguous. CDR1 and CDR2 from the germline V gene are SGHAT and FQNNGV. V dropped 8 bases and J dropped 8 bases, with 8 bases sitting between them. The CDR3 extends over 10 amino acids. The CDR3 is CASGSGTQYF. CDR3 bases: TGTGCCAGCGGCTCCGGTACGCAGTATTTT.

This clonotype was observed a handful of times. The gene calls are TRBV13 and TRBJ2-5; TRBD2 is a possible D gene (6 bases). The V gene's germline CDR1 is PRHDT and CDR2 FYEKMQ (reference sequence). The V gene lost 5 bases and the J gene lost 3 bases, with 19 bases spanning the gap. The CDR3 length is 16 residues. CDR3 loop: CASSLSGPGTEETQYF. As DNA, the CDR3 is TGTGCCAGCAGCCTCTCGGGACCAGGGACTGAAGAGACCCAGTACTTC.

This clonotype was detected only a few times. V gene TRBV4-1 combines with J gene TRBJ2-3, with 9 bases fitting TRBD1. CDR3 length: 16 residues. The V gene end was trimmed by 2 bases and the J gene end by 5 bases; junction bases not matched to a gene: 8. Germline loops: CDR1 MGHRA, CDR2 YSYEKL. The CDR3 region has the DNA TGCGCCAGCAGCCAACTCGGGACAGGGAACATAGATACGCAGTATTTT. Translating it yields CASSQLGTGNIDTQYF.

This clonotype has only a few counts. The gene calls are TRBV7-9 and TRBJ2-7; 7 nucleotides match TRBD1. The CDR3 is 14 amino acids. J gave up 2 bases and V 4 bases, and 5 bases lay outside the gene matches. From germline, CDR1 is SEHNR and CDR2 FQNEAQ (reference sequence). The CDR3 DNA follows: TGTGCCAGCAGCTCCCCCACAGGGGCCTACGAGCAGTACTTC. Translating gives CASSSPTGAYEQYF. Full variable domain (rest looked up from reference TRBV7-9 and TRBJ2-7): DTGVSQNPRHKITKRGQNVTFRCDPISEHNRLYWYRQTLGQGPEFLTYFQNEAQLEKSRLLSDRFSAERPKGSFSTLEIQRTEQGDSAMYLCASSSPTGAYEQYFGPGTRLTVT.

Only a few counts were recorded for this clonotype. The rearrangement joins TRBV7-9 to TRBJ2-2; no definite D call. This CDR3 is 14 amino acids long. V lost 10 bases to trimming and J lost 0 bases, with 12 bases between them. Germline V gene sequence: CDR1 SEHNR, CDR2 FQNEAQ (reference sequence). This CDR3 reads CATTGSSNTGELFF. CDR3 nucleotide sequence: TGTGCCACCACCGGGTCGTCGAACACCGGGGAGCTGTTTTTT.

This clonotype has more than one count but fewer than ten. The V and J genes are TRBV4-2 and TRBJ2-5, with D perhaps matching TRBD2 (5 bases). This CDR3 is 13 amino acids long. Germline-derived CDR1 and CDR2 are LGHNA and YNFKEQ. Trimming pared 1 base from V and 5 bases from J, leaving 8 bases between. CDR3 in DNA: TGTGCCAGCAGCCAAGGAGGGTTGGAGACCCAGTACTTC. Translated: CASSQGGLETQYF.

This rearrangement joins TRBV12-3 or TRBV12-4 to TRBJ2-7, with TRBD1 as a possible D gene (5 bases). Trimming shortened V by 3 bases and J by 4 bases, and 10 bases separated the two germline ends. The CDR3 is made up of 13 amino acids. CDR3 DNA sequence: TGTGCCAGCAGTTTGGGGCCCGGGTACGAGCAGTACTTC. It yields the protein CASSLGPGYEQYF.

This clonotype appeared a few times. The rearrangement links TRBV2 to TRBJ1-5; D might be TRBD1 (5 bases). V was shortened by 7 bases and J by 4 bases, with 11 bases between the two germline ends. The CDR3 spans 13 residues. CDR1 and CDR2 (germline): SNHLY, FYNNEI. CDR3: CASIEAGNQPQHF. The CDR3 nucleotides are TGTGCCAGCATTGAGGCAGGGAATCAGCCCCAGCATTTT.

V is TRBV6-1 and J is TRBJ1-5, with D uncertain. The CDR3 spans 18 residues. With 7 bases removed from V and 0 bases from J, the gap between germline ends came to 22 bases. Germline CDR1 and CDR2: MNHNS and SASEGT. CDR3 protein: CASTSYSRDPYSNQPQHF. In DNA, the CDR3 is TGTGCCAGCACCTCGTATTCCCGGGATCCTTATAGCAATCAGCCCCAGCATTTT.

The rearrangement links TRBV11-1 to TRBJ2-5, with 11 bases fitting TRBD2. J lost 5 bases, V lost 5 bases, and 16 bases had no gene match. The length of the CDR3 is 18 residues. From germline, CDR1 is SGHAT and CDR2 FQDESV (reference sequence). CDR3 nucleotide sequence: TGTGCCAGCAGCCCGAGACTAGCGGGATCCCACCCACAGGAGACCCAGTACTTC. Its translation: CASSPRLAGSHPQETQYF.

This clonotype has just a few counts. The chain carries TRBV4-1 and TRBJ2-7; tentative D call: TRBD2 (6 bases). Germline V gene sequence: CDR1 MGHRA, CDR2 YSYEKL. CDR3 length: 18 residues. The germline V and J ends were trimmed by 0 bases and 2 bases, with 20 bases remaining between them. The CDR3 DNA reads TGCGCCAGCAGCCAAGAGGCTACCTTGGGAGGCCCCCCCTACGAGCAGTACTTC. The encoded protein is CASSQEATLGGPPYEQYF.

V usage is TRBV7-8 and J usage is TRBJ2-5; TRBD1 is a possible D gene (5 bases). The germline CDR1 and CDR2 sequences are SGHVS and FQNEAQ. The CDR3 is made up of 15 amino acids. The V and J ends lost 3 bases and 5 bases respectively, with 16 bases between them. The chain's CDR3 is CASSLTVGKGETQYF. CDR3 DNA: TGTGCCAGCAGCTTGACAGTCGGAAAGGGGGAGACCCAGTACTTC.

V and J are TRBV7-6 and TRBJ2-2; 7 nucleotides align to TRBD2. CDR3 length equals 16 residues. The V gene end was trimmed by 5 bases and the J gene end by 6 bases; junction bases not matched to a gene: 12. The V gene's germline CDR1 is SGHVS and CDR2 FNYEAQ. The CDR3 spells CASSGRAGLGSGELFF. The CDR3 DNA reads as TGTGCCAGCAGCGGGAGGGCAGGCCTCGGATCCGGGGAGCTGTTTTTT.